This record concerns one T cell receptor beta chain sequence. Patients were excluded for autoimmune disease history or systemic immunosuppression. This entry is derived from a study of OX40 agonist ivuxolimab in advanced cancers. At the level of the study: Partial responses occurred in three patients (one hepatocellular carcinoma, two cutaneous melanoma).

Clones were read by immunoSEQ multiplex PCR, and TCRdb kept only the in-frame ones, dropping some. The sample lists around 70,000 clones, around 84% occurring once. V lost 1 base to trimming and J lost 4 bases; unmatched junction nucleotides: 7. The length of the CDR3 is 16 residues. The germline CDR1 and CDR2 sequences are SGHRS and YFSETQ. The origin of this receptor is an adult with an advanced solid tumor such as melanoma, head and neck, liver or kidney cancer. The source material was CD4+ or CD8+ T cells sorted from blood, sampled in a trial of the OX40 agonist ivuxolimab. This rearrangement joins TRBV5-1 to TRBJ2-3; 9 nucleotides agree with TRBD2. Here the CDR3 reads CASSLPRGGGADTQYF. CDR3 DNA: TGCGCCAGCAGCTTGCCCCGGGGCGGGGGGGCAGATACGCAGTATTTT.